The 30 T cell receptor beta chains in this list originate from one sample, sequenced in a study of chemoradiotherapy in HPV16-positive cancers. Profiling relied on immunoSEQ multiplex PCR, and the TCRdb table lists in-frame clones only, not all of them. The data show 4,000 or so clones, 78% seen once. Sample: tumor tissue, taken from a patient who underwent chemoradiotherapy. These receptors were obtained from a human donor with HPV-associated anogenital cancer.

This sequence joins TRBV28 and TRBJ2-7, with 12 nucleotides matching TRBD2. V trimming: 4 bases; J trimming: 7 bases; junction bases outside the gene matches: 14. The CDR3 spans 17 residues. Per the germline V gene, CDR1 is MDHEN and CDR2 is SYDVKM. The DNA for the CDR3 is TGTGCCAGCAGTTCCTGGGATCTAGCGGGAGGGCCGGAAGAGCAGTACTTC. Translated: CASSSWDLAGGPEEQYF.

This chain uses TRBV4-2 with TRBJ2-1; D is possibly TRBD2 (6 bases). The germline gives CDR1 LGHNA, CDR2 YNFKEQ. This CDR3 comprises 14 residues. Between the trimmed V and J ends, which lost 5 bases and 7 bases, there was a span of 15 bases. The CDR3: CASSYSGLTNEQFF. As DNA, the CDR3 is TGTGCCAGCAGCTACTCGGGACTCACAAATGAGCAGTTCTTC.

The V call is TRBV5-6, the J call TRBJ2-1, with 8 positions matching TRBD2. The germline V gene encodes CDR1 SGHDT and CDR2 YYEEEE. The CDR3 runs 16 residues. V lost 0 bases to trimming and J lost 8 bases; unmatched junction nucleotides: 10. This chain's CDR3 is CASSLEISGTTDEQFF. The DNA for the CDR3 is TGTGCCAGCAGCTTGGAGATTAGCGGGACCACCGATGAGCAGTTCTTC.

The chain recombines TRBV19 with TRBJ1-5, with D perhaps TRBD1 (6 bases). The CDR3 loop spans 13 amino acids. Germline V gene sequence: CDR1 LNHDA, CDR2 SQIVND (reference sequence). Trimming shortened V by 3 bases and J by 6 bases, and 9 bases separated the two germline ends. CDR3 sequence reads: CASSMEGVQPQHF. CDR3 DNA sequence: TGTGCCAGTAGTATGGAGGGGGTTCAGCCCCAGCATTTT.

The CDR3 sequence is CASSSRDSRLGANVLTF. As DNA, the CDR3 is TGTGCCAGCAGTTCAAGGGACAGCCGTCTCGGGGCCAACGTCCTGACTTTC. The rearrangement uses TRBV27 and TRBJ2-6, with 7 positions matching TRBD1. J gave up 4 bases and V 4 bases, and 10 bases lay outside the gene matches. CDR3 length: 17 amino acids. Germline V gene lookup returns CDR1 MNHEY and CDR2 SMNVEV (reference sequence).

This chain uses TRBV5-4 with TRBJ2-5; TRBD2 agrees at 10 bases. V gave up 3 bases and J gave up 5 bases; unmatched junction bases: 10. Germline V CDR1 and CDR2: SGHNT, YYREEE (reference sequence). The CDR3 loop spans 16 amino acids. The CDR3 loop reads CASSSGGTSVGETQYF. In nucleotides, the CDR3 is TGTGCCAGCAGCTCAGGCGGGACTAGCGTTGGGGAGACCCAGTACTTC.

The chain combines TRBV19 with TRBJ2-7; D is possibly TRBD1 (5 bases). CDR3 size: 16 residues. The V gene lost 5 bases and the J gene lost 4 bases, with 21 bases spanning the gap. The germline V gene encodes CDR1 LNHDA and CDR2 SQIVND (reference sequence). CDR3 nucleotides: TGTGCCAGTAGTGTAAGTTTTGGGGCCAGGGAATACGAGCAGTACTTC. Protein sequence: CASSVSFGAREYEQYF.

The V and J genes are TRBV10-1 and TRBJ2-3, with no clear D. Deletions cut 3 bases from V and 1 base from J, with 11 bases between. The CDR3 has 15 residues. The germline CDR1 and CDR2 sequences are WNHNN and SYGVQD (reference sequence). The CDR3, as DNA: TGCGCCAGCAGTGACAGCGATAGGGGCACAGATACGCAGTATTTT. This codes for CASSDSDRGTDTQYF.

The CDR3 loop is CASSFGSGIYEQYF. DNA for the CDR3: TGTGCCAGCAGCTTTGGTAGCGGGATATACGAGCAGTACTTC. This chain links TRBV11-2 with TRBJ2-7; 8 bases align to TRBD2. The CDR3 has 14 residues. Germline V gene data show CDR1 as SGHAT and CDR2 as FQNNGV. With 3 bases clipped from V and 4 bases from J, the junction kept 5 bases outside the gene matches.

The CDR3 loop is CASSPSGINSYEQYF. DNA of the CDR3: TGTGCCAGCAGCCCGTCCGGGATAAACTCCTACGAGCAGTACTTC. The V gene is TRBV11-2, the J gene TRBJ2-7; tentatively, D is TRBD2 (5 bases). CDR3 length equals 15 residues. Trimming shortened V by 5 bases and J by 0 bases, and 14 bases separated the two germline ends. From germline, CDR1 is SGHAT and CDR2 FQNNGV.

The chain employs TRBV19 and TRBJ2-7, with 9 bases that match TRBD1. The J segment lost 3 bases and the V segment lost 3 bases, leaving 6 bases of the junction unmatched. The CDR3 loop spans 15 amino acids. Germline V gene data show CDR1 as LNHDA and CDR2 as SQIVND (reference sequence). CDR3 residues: CASSIGWGQGYEQYF. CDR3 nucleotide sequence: TGTGCCAGTAGTATCGGTTGGGGACAGGGCTACGAGCAGTACTTC.

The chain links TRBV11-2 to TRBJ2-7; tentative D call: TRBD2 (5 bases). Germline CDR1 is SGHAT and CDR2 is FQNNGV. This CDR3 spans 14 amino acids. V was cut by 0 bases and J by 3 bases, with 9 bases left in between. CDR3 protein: CASSLEPAGYEQYF. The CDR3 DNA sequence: TGTGCCAGCAGCTTAGAACCCGCGGGCTACGAGCAGTACTTC. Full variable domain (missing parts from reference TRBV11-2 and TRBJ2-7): EAGVAQSPRYKIIEKRQSVAFWCNPISGHATLYWYQQILGQGPKLLIQFQNNGVVDDSQLPKDRFSAERLKGVDSTLKIQPAKLEDSAVYLCASSLEPAGYEQYFGPGTRLTVT.

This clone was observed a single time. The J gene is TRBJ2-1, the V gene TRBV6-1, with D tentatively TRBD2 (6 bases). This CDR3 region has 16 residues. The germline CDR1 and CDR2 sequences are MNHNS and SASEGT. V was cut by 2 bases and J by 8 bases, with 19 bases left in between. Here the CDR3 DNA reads TGTGCCAGCAGTGAACCAGGGAGGACTCCGAGGGATGAGCAGTTCTTC. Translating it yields CASSEPGRTPRDEQFF.

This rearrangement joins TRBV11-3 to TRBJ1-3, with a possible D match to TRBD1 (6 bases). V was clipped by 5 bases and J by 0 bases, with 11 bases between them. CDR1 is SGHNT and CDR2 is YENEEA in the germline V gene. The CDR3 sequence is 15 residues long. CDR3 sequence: CASSEGVLSGNTIYF. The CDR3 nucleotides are TGTGCCAGCAGCGAGGGGGTCCTCTCTGGAAACACCATATATTTT.

The DNA for the CDR3 is TGTGCCAGCAGCTTGGGAGCGGGAGGGGCCAAAAACATTCAGTACTTC. Its translation is CASSLGAGGAKNIQYF. The chain is built from TRBV5-4 and TRBJ2-4; TRBD2 matches 10 bases. CDR1 is SGHNT and CDR2 is YYREEE in the germline V gene (reference sequence). The CDR3 covers 16 residues. The trim removed 0 bases at V and 1 base at J, leaving 1 base unmatched.

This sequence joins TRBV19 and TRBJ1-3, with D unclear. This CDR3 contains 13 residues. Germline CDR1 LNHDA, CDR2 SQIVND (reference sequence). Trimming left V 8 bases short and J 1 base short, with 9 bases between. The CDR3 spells CASQRESGNTIYF. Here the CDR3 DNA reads TGTGCCAGTCAGAGAGAATCTGGAAACACCATATATTTT.

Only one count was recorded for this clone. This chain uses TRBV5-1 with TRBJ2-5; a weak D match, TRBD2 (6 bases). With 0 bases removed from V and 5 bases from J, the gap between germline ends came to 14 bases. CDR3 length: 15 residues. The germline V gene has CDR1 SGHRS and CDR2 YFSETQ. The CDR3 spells CASSLEPGVGETQYF. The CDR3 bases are TGCGCCAGCAGCTTGGAACCGGGAGTAGGCGAGACCCAGTACTTC.

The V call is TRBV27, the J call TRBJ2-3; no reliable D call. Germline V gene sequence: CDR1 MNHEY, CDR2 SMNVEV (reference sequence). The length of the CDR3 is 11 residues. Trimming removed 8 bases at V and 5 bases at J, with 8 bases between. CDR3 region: CASRGRDTQYF. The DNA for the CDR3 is TGTGCCAGCCGAGGAAGAGATACGCAGTATTTT.

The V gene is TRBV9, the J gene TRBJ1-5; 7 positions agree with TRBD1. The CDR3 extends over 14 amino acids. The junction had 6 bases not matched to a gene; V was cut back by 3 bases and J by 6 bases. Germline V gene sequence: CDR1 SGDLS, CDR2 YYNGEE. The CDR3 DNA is TGTGCCAGCAGCGCCCGGGACAGTTCTCAGCCCCAGCATTTT. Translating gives CASSARDSSQPQHF.

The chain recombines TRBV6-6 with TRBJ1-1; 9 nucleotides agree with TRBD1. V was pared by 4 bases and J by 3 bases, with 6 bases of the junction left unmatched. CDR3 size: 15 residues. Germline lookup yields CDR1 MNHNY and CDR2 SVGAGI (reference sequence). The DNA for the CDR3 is TGTGCCAGCAGTTCCAAGGACAGGGGCCACACTGAAGCTTTCTTT. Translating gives CASSSKDRGHTEAFF.

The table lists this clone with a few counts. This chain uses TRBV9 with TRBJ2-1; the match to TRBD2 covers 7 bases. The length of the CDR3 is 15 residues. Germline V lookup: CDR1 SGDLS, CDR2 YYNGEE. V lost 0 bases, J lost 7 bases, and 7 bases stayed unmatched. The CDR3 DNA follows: TGTGCCAGCAGCGTAGGGAGCGGGGTACCGAATGAGCAGTTCTTC. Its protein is CASSVGSGVPNEQFF.

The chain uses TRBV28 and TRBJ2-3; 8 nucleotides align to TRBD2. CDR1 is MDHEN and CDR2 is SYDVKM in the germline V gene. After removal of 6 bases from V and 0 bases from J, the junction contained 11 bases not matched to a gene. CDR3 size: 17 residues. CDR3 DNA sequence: TGTGCCAGCAGCACGGGGGGGACTTCCCCTAGCACAGATACGCAGTATTTT. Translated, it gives CASSTGGTSPSTDTQYF.

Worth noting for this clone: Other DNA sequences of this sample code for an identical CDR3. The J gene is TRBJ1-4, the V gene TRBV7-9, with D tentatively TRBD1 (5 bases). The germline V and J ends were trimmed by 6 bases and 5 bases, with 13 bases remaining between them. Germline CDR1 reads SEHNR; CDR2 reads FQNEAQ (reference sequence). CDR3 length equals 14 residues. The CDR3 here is CASSLAGQNEKLFF. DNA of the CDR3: TGTGCCAGCAGTCTCGCAGGGCAGAATGAAAAACTGTTTTTT.

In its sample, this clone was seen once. CDR3 DNA: TGTGCCAGCAGTTCTCATTCCACGACAGCGAACACTGAAGCTTTCTTT. As protein: CASSSHSTTANTEAFF. The chain uses TRBV27 and TRBJ1-1, with TRBD1 as a possible D gene (5 bases). The CDR3 runs to 16 residues. Trimming cost V 4 bases and J 1 base, with 16 bases left between them. Germline loops: CDR1 MNHEY, CDR2 SMNVEV (reference sequence).

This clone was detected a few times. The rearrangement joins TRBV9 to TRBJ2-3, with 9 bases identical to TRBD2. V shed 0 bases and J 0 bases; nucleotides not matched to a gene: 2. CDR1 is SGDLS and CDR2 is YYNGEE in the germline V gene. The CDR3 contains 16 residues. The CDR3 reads CASSVGTSVSTDTQYF. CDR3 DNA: TGTGCCAGCAGCGTAGGGACTAGCGTAAGCACAGATACGCAGTATTTT.

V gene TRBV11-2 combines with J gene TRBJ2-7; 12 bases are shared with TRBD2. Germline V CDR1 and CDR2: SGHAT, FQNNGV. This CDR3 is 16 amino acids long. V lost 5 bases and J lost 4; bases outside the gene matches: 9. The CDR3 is CASSPARLAGAYEQYF. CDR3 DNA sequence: TGTGCCAGCAGCCCCGCACGACTAGCGGGAGCATACGAGCAGTACTTC. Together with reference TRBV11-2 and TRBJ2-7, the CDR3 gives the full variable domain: EAGVAQSPRYKIIEKRQSVAFWCNPISGHATLYWYQQILGQGPKLLIQFQNNGVVDDSQLPKDRFSAERLKGVDSTLKIQPAKLEDSAVYLCASSPARLAGAYEQYFGPGTRLTVT.

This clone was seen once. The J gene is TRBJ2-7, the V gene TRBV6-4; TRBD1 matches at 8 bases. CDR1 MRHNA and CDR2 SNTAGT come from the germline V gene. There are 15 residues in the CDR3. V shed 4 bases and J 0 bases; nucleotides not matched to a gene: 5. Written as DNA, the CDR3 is TGTGCCAGCAGTGCCCACGGACAGGGCTCCTACGAGCAGTACTTC. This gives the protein CASSAHGQGSYEQYF.

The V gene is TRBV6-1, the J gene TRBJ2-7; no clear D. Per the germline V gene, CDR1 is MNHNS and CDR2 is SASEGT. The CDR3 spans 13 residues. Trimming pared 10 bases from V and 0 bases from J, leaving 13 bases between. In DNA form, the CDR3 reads TGTGCCACAGACGCAGGTTTCTCCTACGAGCAGTACTTC. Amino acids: CATDAGFSYEQYF.

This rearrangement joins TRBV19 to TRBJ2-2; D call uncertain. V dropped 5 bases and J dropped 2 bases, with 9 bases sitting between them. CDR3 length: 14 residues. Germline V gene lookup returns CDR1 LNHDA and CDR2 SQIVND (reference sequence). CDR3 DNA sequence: TGTGCCAGTAGTCCAGGACCAAACACCGGGGAGCTGTTTTTT. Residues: CASSPGPNTGELFF.

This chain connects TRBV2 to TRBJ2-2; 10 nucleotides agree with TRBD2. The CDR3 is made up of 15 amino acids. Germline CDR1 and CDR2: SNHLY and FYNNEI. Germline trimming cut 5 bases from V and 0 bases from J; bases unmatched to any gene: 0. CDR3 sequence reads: CASSSGGANTGELFF. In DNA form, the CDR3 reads TGTGCCAGCAGTAGCGGGGGGGCGAACACCGGGGAGCTGTTTTTT.